The 22 T cell receptor beta chains below come from one sample, sequenced in a study of CD8 T cells in ankylosing spondylitis. TCRdb reanalysed the 5' RACE reads using MiXCR and keeps one entry per CDR3 protein. The profile covers 200,000 to 300,000 distinct CDR3 sequences, with approximately 9% appearing a single time and under 7.5% taken by the ten largest. The sample comprised blood, either unsorted or a sorted T cell fraction (not recorded which). The receptors derive from a male donor with ankylosing spondylitis or in good health (not recorded which).

Many counts were recorded for this clonotype. The chain joins TRBV12-3 or TRBV12-4 to TRBJ1-1, with 7 bases matching TRBD1. With V trimmed by 4 bases and J by 1 base, 0 bases remained unmatched. This CDR3 region has 13 residues. CDR3 region: CASSWDRNTEAFF. The CDR3 bases are TGTGCCAGCAGTTGGGACAGGAACACTGAAGCTTTCTTT.

This clonotype has ten or more counts. The V and J genes are TRBV4-3 and TRBJ2-3; D is possibly TRBD2 (6 bases). Germline values: CDR1 LGHNA, CDR2 YSLEER. The V gene lost 0 bases and the J gene lost 4 bases, with 14 bases spanning the gap. CDR3 length: 16 amino acids. CDR3 bases: TGCGCCAGCAGCCAAGAGGTTGCTACGGGGGCAGATACGCAGTATTTT. It yields the protein CASSQEVATGADTQYF.

This clonotype was seen at least ten times. The V and J genes are TRBV5-8 and TRBJ1-2; D is uncertain. There are 12 residues in the CDR3. Germline V gene data show CDR1 as SGHTS and CDR2 as YDEGEE. The ends were cut back, 3 bases at V and 7 bases at J, with 10 bases in the middle. The CDR3 nucleotides are TGTGCCAGCAGCTCCTACCTTGTTGGCTACACCTTC. Residues: CASSSYLVGYTF.

This clonotype was found many times. The chain carries TRBV6-2 or TRBV6-3 and TRBJ2-1; 11 positions agree with TRBD2. CDR3 length: 15 residues. V was clipped by 2 bases and J by 15 bases; unmatched bases: 12. Looked up from germline, CDR1 is MNHEY and CDR2 is SVGEGT. CDR3 nucleotides: TGTGCCAGCAGTTACGCAATACTCCTAGCGGGAGGTCTGTTCTTC. Its translation: CASSYAILLAGGLFF.

This clonotype was counted at least ten times. The chain links TRBV4-3 to TRBJ2-2; D may correspond to TRBD1 or TRBD2 (7 bases each). In germline, CDR1 is LGHNA, CDR2 YSLEER. CDR3 length equals 17 residues. V shed 0 bases and J shed 6 bases, with 17 bases lying between them. The chain's CDR3 is CASSQDLRQGGAGELFF. CDR3 sequence (DNA): TGCGCCAGCAGCCAAGATTTAAGACAGGGAGGGGCCGGGGAGCTGTTTTTT.

This clonotype has a count of ten or more. J is TRBJ1-1 and V is TRBV27; D possibly corresponds to TRBD1 (6 bases). The germline V gene has CDR1 MNHEY and CDR2 SMNVEV (reference sequence). With 10 bases removed from V and 3 bases from J, the gap between germline ends came to 18 bases. The CDR3 has 14 amino acids. CDR3 DNA sequence: TGTGCCAAGCTGAAACAGGGTGTGGACACTGAAGCTTTCTTT. Amino acid sequence: CAKLKQGVDTEAFF.

This clonotype came up many times. The V and J genes are TRBV5-1 and TRBJ2-1, with a possible D match to TRBD1 (6 bases). Germline CDR1 reads SGHRS; CDR2 reads YFSETQ. V lost 4 bases and J lost 3, with 20 bases in between. The CDR3 sequence is 17 residues long. CDR3 sequence reads: CASSQTQTGMFYNEQFF. In nucleotides, the CDR3 is TGCGCCAGCAGCCAAACACAAACAGGGATGTTCTACAATGAGCAGTTCTTC.

Ten or more counts support this clonotype. V and J are TRBV6-2 or TRBV6-3 and TRBJ1-2, with TRBD1 matching 10 bases. V dropped 4 bases and J dropped 5; count of bases not matched to a gene: 4. In germline, CDR1 is MNHEY, CDR2 SVGEGT. This CDR3 region has 14 residues. CDR3 nucleotide sequence: TGTGCCAGCAGTTCGGACAGGGGGTCGTATGGCTACACCTTC. It translates to CASSSDRGSYGYTF.

The CDR3 is CASSPPSGGLNEAFF. The CDR3 coding sequence is TGTGCCAGCTCACCCCCGTCAGGGGGATTAAATGAAGCTTTCTTT. V usage is TRBV18 and J usage is TRBJ1-1, with TRBD1 identical over 7 bases. Losses at the gene ends were 3 bases for V and 7 bases for J; bases not matched to a gene: 11. The CDR3 consists of 15 residues. Looked up from germline, CDR1 is KGHSH and CDR2 is LQKENI.

This clonotype was picked up a small number of times. The CDR3 region has the DNA TGTGCCAGCAGCGCTGGGACAGAAGTTTACTCCTACGAGCAGTACTTC. It specifies CASSAGTEVYSYEQYF. The chain carries TRBV28 and TRBJ2-7; 7 bases are shared with TRBD1. V trimming: 6 bases; J trimming: 0 bases; junction bases outside the gene matches: 11. The CDR3 runs 16 residues. From germline, CDR1 is MDHEN and CDR2 SYDVKM.

This clonotype occurred a few times. The genes are TRBV12-3 or TRBV12-4 and TRBJ2-7; 10 bases match TRBD2. The CDR3 has 13 residues. Trimming cost V 6 bases and J 3 bases; bases outside gene matches: 2. CDR3 sequence reads: CASSRTSGYEQYF. Here the CDR3 DNA reads TGTGCCAGCAGCAGGACTAGCGGCTACGAGCAGTACTTC.

This clonotype was seen a few times. This chain uses TRBV7-9 with TRBJ2-1; D is uncertain. Trimming pared 5 bases from V and 3 bases from J, leaving 20 bases between. The CDR3 has 17 residues. CDR1 SEHNR and CDR2 FQNEAQ come from the germline V gene (reference sequence). CDR3 bases: TGTGCCAGCAGCCCAATCCGGGCTTCCAACCACTACAATGAGCAGTTCTTC. This encodes CASSPIRASNHYNEQFF.

This clonotype has ten or more counts. The rearrangement joins TRBV20-1 to TRBJ1-1; D might be TRBD1 (5 bases). Germline values: CDR1 DFQATT, CDR2 SNEGSKA (reference sequence). The germline V and J ends were trimmed by 0 bases and 6 bases, with 11 bases remaining between them. The CDR3 contains 13 residues. The CDR3 nucleotides are TGCAGTGCTAGAGATTCTGGGACCCCTGAAGCTTTCTTT. This translates into CSARDSGTPEAFF.

There are many counts of this clonotype. The rearrangement links TRBV10-2 to TRBJ2-7; D uncertain. V was pared by 0 bases and J by 7 bases, with 7 bases between. This CDR3 is 12 amino acids long. The V gene's germline CDR1 is WSHSY and CDR2 SAAADI. The CDR3 DNA reads as TGCGCCAGCAGTGAGTCGGGTTGGGAGCAGTACTTC. Amino acid sequence: CASSESGWEQYF.

This clonotype was picked up one time. Possible read error: a much larger clone is one base away. This chain links TRBV5-1 with TRBJ2-2; 7 nucleotides align to TRBD1. CDR3 length: 14 residues. Looked up from germline, CDR1 is SGHRS and CDR2 is YFSETQ. CDR3 residues: CASSSYRGPGELCF. The CDR3 DNA follows: TGCGCCAGCAGCAGTTACAGGGGACCCGGGGAGCTGTGTTTT. The entire variable domain, with the rest obtained from reference TRBV5-1 and TRBJ2-2, is as follows: KAGVTQTPRYLIKTRGQQVTLSCSPISGHRSVSWYQQTPGQGLQFLFEYFSETQRNKGNFPGRFSGRQFSNSRSEMNVSTLELGDSALYLCASSSYRGPGELCFGEGSRLTVL.

CDR3 in DNA: TGTGCCAGCAGCCGGAACAGGGGCAGGCCCGGGTTCTTC. Translated: CASSRNRGRPGFF. The chain has TRBV12-3 or TRBV12-4 and TRBJ2-1; 7 bases align to TRBD1. J gave up 15 bases and V 6 bases, and 14 bases lay outside the gene matches. The CDR3 totals 13 residues.

Only a few counts were recorded for this clonotype. The V and J genes are TRBV5-1 and TRBJ2-7; a possible D gene is TRBD2 (5 bases). The V gene lost 4 bases and the J gene lost 0 bases, with 11 bases spanning the gap. This CDR3 contains 14 residues. In germline, CDR1 is SGHRS, CDR2 YFSETQ. CDR3 sequence reads: CASSPEAVSYEQYF. The CDR3 DNA follows: TGCGCCAGCAGCCCGGAGGCAGTCTCCTACGAGCAGTACTTC. The variable domain in full, with the rest retrieved from reference TRBV5-1 and TRBJ2-7, is KAGVTQTPRYLIKTRGQQVTLSCSPISGHRSVSWYQQTPGQGLQFLFEYFSETQRNKGNFPGRFSGRQFSNSRSEMNVSTLELGDSALYLCASSPEAVSYEQYFGPGTRLTVT.

The genes are TRBV20-1 and TRBJ2-5, with 9 bases identical to TRBD1. The trim removed 4 bases at V and 2 bases at J, leaving 8 bases unmatched. The germline V gene encodes CDR1 DFQATT and CDR2 SNEGSKA (reference sequence). The CDR3 has 15 amino acids. Here the CDR3 DNA reads TGCAGTGCTACCGGGGACAGGGTCACACAAGAGACCCAGTACTTC. It specifies CSATGDRVTQETQYF.

In this sample, this clonotype turned up many times. An end of the junction differs from the germline gene, which may be a read error. V usage is TRBV7-7 and J usage is TRBJ2-5; 11 nucleotides align to TRBD2. CDR3 length: 14 amino acids. Per the germline V gene, CDR1 is SSHAT and CDR2 is FNYEAQ (reference sequence). The CDR3: CASSPSGGQETQYF. Here the CDR3 DNA reads TGTGCTAGCAGTCCTAGCGGGGGGCAAGAGACCCAGTACTTC.

This clonotype showed up many times. V gene TRBV18 combines with J gene TRBJ1-1; D unclear. Germline V CDR1 and CDR2: KGHSH, LQKENI. Between the trimmed V and J ends, which lost 10 bases and 4 bases, there was a span of 10 bases. CDR3 size: 11 residues. CDR3: CATIDGTEAFF. The CDR3 coding sequence is TGTGCCACCATCGACGGCACTGAAGCTTTCTTT.

This clonotype was seen at least ten times. This chain links TRBV5-1 with TRBJ2-2; D ambiguous. This CDR3 is built from 15 residues. The ends were cut back, 3 bases at V and 1 base at J, with 10 bases in the middle. Germline CDR1 is SGHRS and CDR2 is YFSETQ. This chain's CDR3 is CASSSTDLNTGELFF. The CDR3 DNA is TGCGCCAGCAGCTCCACAGACTTGAACACCGGGGAGCTGTTTTTT.

This clonotype was seen many times. The chain carries TRBV10-3 and TRBJ1-4; weak D call: TRBD1 (5 bases). The CDR3 sequence is 15 residues long. Germline V gene data show CDR1 as ENHRY and CDR2 as SYGVKD. V gave up 0 bases and J gave up 3 bases, with 8 bases separating them. CDR3 residues: CAISESGAANEKLFF. CDR3 nucleotides: TGTGCCATCAGTGAGTCCGGGGCGGCTAATGAAAAACTGTTTTTT.